These 23 T cell receptor beta chains came from one sample sequenced in a study of blood T cell repertoires in COVID-19. This table comes from immunoSEQ multiplex PCR, and its TCRdb copy is limited to in-frame clones, with some not included. The top ten hold about 2.7% of the sample, which has some 110,000 clones, more than 60% seen once. Input material: peripheral blood. These receptors were collected from a man aged 45-65 years with acute or convalescent COVID-19.

V and J are TRBV6-2 or TRBV6-3 and TRBJ2-3; D possibly corresponds to TRBD2 (5 bases). This CDR3 spans 16 amino acids. CDR1 is MNHEY and CDR2 is SVGEGT in the germline V gene. V was clipped by 0 bases and J by 0 bases, with 10 bases between them. The CDR3: CASSYSGETSTDTQYF. CDR3 sequence (DNA): TGTGCCAGCAGTTACTCGGGAGAGACTAGCACAGATACGCAGTATTTT.

This sequence joins TRBV3-1 (or the pseudogene TRBV3-2) and TRBJ2-4; TRBD1 matches at 10 bases. J was trimmed by 8 bases and V by 5 bases; bases with no gene match: 9. Germline CDR1 LGHDT, CDR2 YNNKEL (reference sequence). The CDR3 contains 15 residues. CDR3 residues: CASSTGTGVSDIQYF. CDR3 DNA: TGTGCCAGCAGCACCGGGACAGGGGTATCGGACATTCAGTACTTC.

The chain couples TRBV30 to TRBJ2-7; TRBD1 agrees at 9 bases. The CDR3 has 15 residues. CDR1 GTSNPN and CDR2 SVGIG come from the germline V gene (reference sequence). With 2 bases clipped from V and 7 bases from J, the junction kept 12 bases outside the gene matches. The DNA for the CDR3 is TGTGCCTGGAGTCCATGGGACAGGGATGTTCGGGAGCAGTACTTC. Its protein is CAWSPWDRDVREQYF.

The chain is built from TRBV19 and TRBJ1-2, with D perhaps matching TRBD1 (5 bases). This CDR3 has 11 residues. V gave up 11 bases and J gave up 0 bases, with 7 bases separating them. The germline gives CDR1 LNHDA, CDR2 SQIVND (reference sequence). The DNA for the CDR3 is TGTGCCTCGACAGCTAACTATGGCTACACCTTC. Its protein product is CASTANYGYTF.

The chain carries TRBV5-4 and TRBJ2-1; perhaps TRBD2 as D (6 bases). The CDR3 length is 16 residues. Germline loops: CDR1 SGHNT, CDR2 YYREEE (reference sequence). Trimming removed 4 bases from V and 5 bases from J, with 19 bases in between. Here the CDR3 reads CASSESSAGINNEQFF. The CDR3 nucleotides read TGTGCCAGCAGCGAGTCTTCGGCGGGGATCAACAATGAGCAGTTCTTC. Filled out from reference TRBV5-4 and TRBJ2-1, the complete variable domain reads ETGVTQSPTHLIKTRGQQVTLRCSSQSGHNTVSWYQQALGQGPQFIFQYYREEENGRGNFPPRFSGLQFPNYSSELNVNALELDDSALYLCASSESSAGINNEQFFGPGTRLTVL.

J is TRBJ2-5 and V is TRBV5-1, with 8 bases fitting TRBD1. V trimming: 4 bases; J trimming: 5 bases; junction bases outside the gene matches: 10. Per the germline V gene, CDR1 is SGHRS and CDR2 is YFSETQ. The CDR3 has 15 residues. The CDR3 DNA reads as TGCGCCAGCAGCATGGGACAGGCTAAGGGGGAGACCCAGTACTTC. Encoded protein: CASSMGQAKGETQYF. The full variable domain, rest sourced from reference TRBV5-1 and TRBJ2-5, is KAGVTQTPRYLIKTRGQQVTLSCSPISGHRSVSWYQQTPGQGLQFLFEYFSETQRNKGNFPGRFSGRQFSNSRSEMNVSTLELGDSALYLCASSMGQAKGETQYFGPGTRLLVL.

The rearrangement uses TRBV7-9 and TRBJ1-2, with 8 bases aligning to TRBD1. Unmatched junction bases numbered 8, after V lost 5 bases and J lost 3 bases. This CDR3 contains 15 residues. Looked up from germline, CDR1 is SEHNR and CDR2 is FQNEAQ (reference sequence). This CDR3 is CASSGPGGLYYGYTF. DNA for the CDR3: TGTGCCAGCAGCGGACCAGGGGGCCTGTACTATGGCTACACCTTC.

The chain links TRBV7-2 to TRBJ2-2; 11 bases are a match to TRBD2. The CDR3 is 16 residues long. The germline CDR1 and CDR2 sequences are SGHTA and FQGNSA. The V and J ends lost 6 bases and 1 base, in that order; junction bases with no gene match: 4. For the CDR3, the DNA is TGTGCCAGCAGTCTAGCGGGGGGAAAGAACACCGGGGAGCTGTTTTTT. It encodes CASSLAGGKNTGELFF.

The rearrangement joins TRBV7-8 to TRBJ2-7, with a weak D call TRBD2 (6 bases). Trimming removed 0 bases from V and 4 bases from J, with 10 bases in between. This CDR3 is built from 14 residues. CDR1 is SGHVS, CDR2 FQNEAQ, per germline. The CDR3 nucleotides read TGTGCCAGCAGCTTAGCACTAGCAGAGTACGAGCAGTACTTC. It yields the protein CASSLALAEYEQYF.

This chain connects TRBV6-1 to TRBJ2-7; 7 positions agree with TRBD2. This CDR3 is built from 15 residues. CDR1 is MNHNS, CDR2 SASEGT, per germline. V shed 5 bases and J 4 bases; nucleotides not matched to a gene: 11. CDR3 sequence reads: CASSKLASNLYEQYF. CDR3 DNA sequence: TGTGCCAGCAGTAAACTAGCGAGTAATCTGTACGAGCAGTACTTC.

The rearrangement links TRBV2 to TRBJ2-4; D is perhaps TRBD1 (6 bases). Germline V lookup: CDR1 SNHLY, CDR2 FYNNEI. The CDR3 is 14 residues long. V was trimmed by 4 bases and J by 0 bases, leaving 7 bases between them. CDR3 sequence: CASSGTAAKNIQYF. The CDR3 DNA sequence: TGTGCCAGCAGTGGGACAGCAGCCAAAAACATTCAGTACTTC. The complete variable domain, with remaining parts taken from reference TRBV2 and TRBJ2-4, reads EPEVTQTPSHQVTQMGQEVILRCVPISNHLYFYWYRQILGQKVEFLVSFYNNEISEKSEIFDDQFSVERPDGSNFTLKIRSTKLEDSAMYFCASSGTAAKNIQYFGAGTRLSVL.

This clone was seen many times. The chain carries TRBV7-9 and TRBJ1-3; 8 bases are a match to TRBD1. Germline V gives CDR1 SEHNR, CDR2 FQNEAQ (reference sequence). This CDR3 has 16 amino acids. Trimming took 1 base from V and 0 from J; bases not matched to a gene: 2. DNA for the CDR3: TGTGCCAGCAGCTTAGGACAGGGGAGCTCTGGAAACACCATATATTTT. Translation gives CASSLGQGSSGNTIYF.

CDR3 sequence (DNA): TGTGCCAGCAGACCGGGGGGGACTCCCCTCCCAGATACGCAGTATTTT. This encodes CASRPGGTPLPDTQYF. V is TRBV7-2 and J is TRBJ2-3; the match to TRBD2 covers 8 bases. The CDR3 covers 16 residues. The germline V gene encodes CDR1 SGHTA and CDR2 FQGNSA. V gave up 6 bases and J gave up 4 bases; unmatched junction bases: 12.

The chain has TRBV7-8 and TRBJ2-7; a possible D gene is TRBD1 (6 bases). V lost 5 bases and J 4 bases, leaving 15 bases between the germline ends. Germline CDR1 SGHVS, CDR2 FQNEAQ. The CDR3 sequence is 14 residues long. CDR3 sequence reads: CASSPRWGLYEQYF. The CDR3 DNA reads as TGTGCCAGCAGCCCCCGCTGGGGGCTTTACGAGCAGTACTTC.

This chain links TRBV5-5 with TRBJ2-7; D is unclear. The CDR3 totals 14 residues. Looked up from germline, CDR1 is SGHKS and CDR2 is YYEKEE (reference sequence). V was shortened by 0 bases and J by 6 bases, with 13 bases between the two germline ends. CDR3 loop: CASSLDGNFLEQYF. In nucleotides, the CDR3 is TGTGCCAGCAGCTTGGATGGCAATTTCCTCGAGCAGTACTTC.

This clone was detected a few times. The chain employs TRBV6-6 and TRBJ1-2, with 10 bases fitting TRBD1. The germline CDR1 and CDR2 sequences are MNHNY and SVGAGI (reference sequence). With 5 bases clipped from V and 7 bases from J, the junction kept 7 bases outside the gene matches. This CDR3 has 14 residues. CDR3 sequence: CASSPGQGMGGYTF. The CDR3 DNA is TGTGCCAGCAGTCCGGGACAGGGGATGGGTGGCTACACCTTC.

The rearrangement joins TRBV2 to TRBJ1-4; D perhaps matches TRBD1 (6 bases). Trimming took 6 bases from V and 10 from J, leaving 21 bases between them. Per the germline V gene, CDR1 is SNHLY and CDR2 is FYNNEI. The CDR3 has 15 amino acids. The CDR3: CASSTSGTISLKLFF. In DNA form, the CDR3 reads TGTGCCAGCAGCACCTCGGGGACAATCTCTTTAAAACTGTTTTTT.

This chain joins TRBV30 and TRBJ1-6; D is ambiguous. The CDR3 has 13 amino acids. Germline V gene data show CDR1 as GTSNPN and CDR2 as SVGIG (reference sequence). V lost 3 bases and J 13 bases, leaving 16 bases between the germline ends. In DNA, the CDR3 is TGTGCCTGGAGCTCTGGCGGTCGTATCCCCCTCCACTTT. Its protein is CAWSSGGRIPLHF. Together with reference TRBV30 and TRBJ1-6, the CDR3 gives the full variable domain: SQTIHQWPATLVQPVGSPLSLECTVEGTSNPNLYWYRQAAGRGLQLLFYSVGIGQISSEVPQNLSASRPQDRQFILSSKKLLLSDSGFYLCAWSSGGRIPLHFGNGTRLTVT.

The V call is TRBV9, the J call TRBJ2-5; maybe TRBD2 (6 bases). V gave up 3 bases and J gave up 5 bases, with 20 bases separating them. Germline V gene sequence: CDR1 SGDLS, CDR2 YYNGEE. The CDR3 totals 16 residues. The DNA of the CDR3 is TGTGCCAGCAGCGGATTCGGGTTAGGGCTAGCGGAGACCCAGTACTTC. Protein sequence: CASSGFGLGLAETQYF.

The rearrangement uses TRBV19 and TRBJ2-3; the match to TRBD2 covers 9 bases. V was clipped by 0 bases and J by 1 base; unmatched bases: 2. CDR1 is LNHDA and CDR2 is SQIVND in the germline V gene (reference sequence). The CDR3 runs to 16 residues. The CDR3 nucleotides are TGTGCCAGTAGTATAGAGGCTAGCGGGGGCACAGATACGCAGTATTTT. This codes for CASSIEASGGTDTQYF. The complete variable domain, with remaining parts taken from reference TRBV19 and TRBJ2-3, reads DGGITQSPKYLFRKEGQNVTLSCEQNLNHDAMYWYRQDPGQGLRLIYYSQIVNDFQKGDIAEGYSVSREKKESFPLTVTSAQKNPTAFYLCASSIEASGGTDTQYFGPGTRLTVL.

The chain combines TRBV10-1 with TRBJ2-7, with 8 bases lining up with TRBD2. With V trimmed by 9 bases and J by 4 bases, 11 bases remained unmatched. The CDR3 sequence is 14 residues long. Germline-derived CDR1 and CDR2 are WNHNN and SYGVQD (reference sequence). The CDR3 loop is CAREKRENFYEQYF. As DNA, the CDR3 is TGCGCCAGGGAAAAGCGGGAGAACTTTTACGAGCAGTACTTC.

This rearrangement joins TRBV10-3 to TRBJ1-1, with D perhaps matching TRBD1 (5 bases). The length of the CDR3 is 15 residues. CDR1 is ENHRY, CDR2 SYGVKD, per germline. Deletions cut 0 bases from V and 3 bases from J, with 11 bases between. The CDR3 region has the DNA TGTGCCATCAGTGAGTCATGGCGGGGGGACACTGAAGCTTTCTTT. Translation gives CAISESWRGDTEAFF.

This chain joins TRBV19 and TRBJ2-2; 9 bases line up with TRBD2. The ends lost 7 bases at V and 7 bases at J; junction bases unmatched: 7. This CDR3 has 14 amino acids. The germline CDR1 and CDR2 sequences are LNHDA and SQIVND (reference sequence). The CDR3 reads CASNSGTSIGELFF. The CDR3 coding sequence is TGTGCCAGTAACTCCGGGACTAGCATCGGGGAGCTGTTTTTT.